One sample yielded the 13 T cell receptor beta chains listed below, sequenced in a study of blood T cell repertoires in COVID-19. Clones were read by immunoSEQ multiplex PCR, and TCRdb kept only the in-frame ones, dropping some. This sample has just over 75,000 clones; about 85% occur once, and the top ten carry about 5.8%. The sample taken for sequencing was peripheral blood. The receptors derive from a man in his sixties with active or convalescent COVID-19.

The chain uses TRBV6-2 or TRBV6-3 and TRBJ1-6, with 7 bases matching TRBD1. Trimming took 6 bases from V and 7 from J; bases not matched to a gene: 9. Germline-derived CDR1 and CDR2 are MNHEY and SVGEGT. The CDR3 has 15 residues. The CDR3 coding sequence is TGTGCCAGCAGCCTACCGGGACAGACCAATTCACCCCTCCACTTT. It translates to CASSLPGQTNSPLHF.

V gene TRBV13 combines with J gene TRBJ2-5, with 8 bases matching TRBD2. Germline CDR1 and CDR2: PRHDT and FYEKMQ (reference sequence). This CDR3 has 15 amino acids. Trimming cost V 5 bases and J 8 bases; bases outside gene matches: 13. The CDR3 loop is CASSPMTDRGGTQYF. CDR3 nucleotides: TGTGCCAGCAGCCCAATGACGGACCGGGGGGGAACCCAGTACTTC.

CDR3 DNA: TGCGCCAGCAGCTCGGGACAGCGCACAGATACGCAGTATTTT. As protein: CASSSGQRTDTQYF. The gene calls are TRBV5-1 and TRBJ2-3; 7 nucleotides line up with TRBD1. In germline, CDR1 is SGHRS, CDR2 YFSETQ. There are 14 residues in the CDR3. With V trimmed by 3 bases and J by 1 base, 2 bases remained unmatched.

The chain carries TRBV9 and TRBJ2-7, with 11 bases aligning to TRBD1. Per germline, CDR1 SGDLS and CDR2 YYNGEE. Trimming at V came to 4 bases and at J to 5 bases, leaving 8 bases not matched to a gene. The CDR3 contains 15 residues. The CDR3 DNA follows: TGTGCCAGCAGCCCTAAGGGACAGGGGGATAACGAGCAGTACTTC. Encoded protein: CASSPKGQGDNEQYF.

The CDR3 reads CASSGGTDAHVYGYTF. DNA of the CDR3: TGTGCCAGCAGCGGGGGGACGGATGCTCATGTCTATGGCTACACCTTC. This chain connects TRBV5-4 to TRBJ1-2, with D possibly matching TRBD1 (5 bases). CDR3 length: 16 residues. Germline loops: CDR1 SGHNT, CDR2 YYREEE (reference sequence). Trimming removed 4 bases from V and 4 bases from J, with 20 bases in between.

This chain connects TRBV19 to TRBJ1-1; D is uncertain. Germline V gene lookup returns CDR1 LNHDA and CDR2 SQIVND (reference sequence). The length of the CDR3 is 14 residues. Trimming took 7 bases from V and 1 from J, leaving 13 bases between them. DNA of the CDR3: TGTGCCAGTACCGCGGACTGGGGGAACACTGAAGCTTTCTTT. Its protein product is CASTADWGNTEAFF.

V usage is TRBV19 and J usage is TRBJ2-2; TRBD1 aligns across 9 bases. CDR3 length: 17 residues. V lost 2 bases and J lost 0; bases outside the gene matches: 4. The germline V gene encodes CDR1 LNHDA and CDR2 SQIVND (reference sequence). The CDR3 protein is CASSITWTGANTGELFF. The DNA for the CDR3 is TGTGCCAGTAGTATAACCTGGACAGGGGCGAACACCGGGGAGCTGTTTTTT. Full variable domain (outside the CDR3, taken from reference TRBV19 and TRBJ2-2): DGGITQSPKYLFRKEGQNVTLSCEQNLNHDAMYWYRQDPGQGLRLIYYSQIVNDFQKGDIAEGYSVSREKKESFPLTVTSAQKNPTAFYLCASSITWTGANTGELFFGEGSRLTVL.

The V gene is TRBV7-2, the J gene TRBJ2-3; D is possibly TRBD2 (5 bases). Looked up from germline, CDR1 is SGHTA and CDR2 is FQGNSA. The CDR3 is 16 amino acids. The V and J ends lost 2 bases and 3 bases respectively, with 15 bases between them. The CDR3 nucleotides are TGTGCCAGCAGCTTAAGGTCGGCAGGCGGGACAGATACGCAGTATTTT. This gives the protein CASSLRSAGGTDTQYF. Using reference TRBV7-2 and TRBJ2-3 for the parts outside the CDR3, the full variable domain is GAGVSQSPSNKVTEKGKDVELRCDPISGHTALYWYRQSLGQGLEFLIYFQGNSAPDKSGLPSDRFSAERTGGSVSTLTIQRTQQEDSAVYLCASSLRSAGGTDTQYFGPGTRLTVL.

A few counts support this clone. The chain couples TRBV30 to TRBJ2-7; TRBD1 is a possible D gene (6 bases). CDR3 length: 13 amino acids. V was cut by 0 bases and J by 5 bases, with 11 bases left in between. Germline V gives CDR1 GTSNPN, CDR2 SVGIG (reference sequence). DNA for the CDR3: TGTGCCTGGAGTGTACCAGGGGCCAACGAGCAGTACTTC. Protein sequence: CAWSVPGANEQYF.

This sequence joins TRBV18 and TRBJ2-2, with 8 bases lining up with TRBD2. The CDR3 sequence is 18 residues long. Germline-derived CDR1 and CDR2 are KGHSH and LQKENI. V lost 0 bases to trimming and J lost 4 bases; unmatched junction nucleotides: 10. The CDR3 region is CASSPPGLSGGRTGELFF. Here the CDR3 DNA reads TGTGCCAGCTCACCACCGGGTCTGAGCGGGGGTCGCACCGGGGAGCTGTTTTTT.

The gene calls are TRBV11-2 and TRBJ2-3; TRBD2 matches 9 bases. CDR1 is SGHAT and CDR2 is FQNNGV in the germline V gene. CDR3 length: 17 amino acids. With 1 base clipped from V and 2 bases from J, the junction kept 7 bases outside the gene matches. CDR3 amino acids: CASSLGTAGGLTDTQYF. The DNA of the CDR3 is TGTGCCAGCAGCTTAGGCACAGCGGGGGGACTCACAGATACGCAGTATTTT. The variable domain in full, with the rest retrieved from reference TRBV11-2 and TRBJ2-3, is EAGVAQSPRYKIIEKRQSVAFWCNPISGHATLYWYQQILGQGPKLLIQFQNNGVVDDSQLPKDRFSAERLKGVDSTLKIQPAKLEDSAVYLCASSLGTAGGLTDTQYFGPGTRLTVL.

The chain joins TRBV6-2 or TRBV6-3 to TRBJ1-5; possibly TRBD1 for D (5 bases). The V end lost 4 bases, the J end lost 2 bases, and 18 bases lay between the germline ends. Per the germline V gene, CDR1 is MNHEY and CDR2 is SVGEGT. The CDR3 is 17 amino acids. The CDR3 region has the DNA TGTGCCAGCAGTTTACCCGCGGGGCAAAGGGGCAATCAGCCCCAGCATTTT. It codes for CASSLPAGQRGNQPQHF.

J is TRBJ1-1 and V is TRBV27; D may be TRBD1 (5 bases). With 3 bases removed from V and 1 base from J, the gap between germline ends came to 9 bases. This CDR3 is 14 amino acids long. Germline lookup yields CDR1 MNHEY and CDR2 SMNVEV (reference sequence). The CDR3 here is CASSFMDTNTEAFF. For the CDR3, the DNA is TGTGCCAGCAGTTTCATGGACACGAACACTGAAGCTTTCTTT.